Shown below are 28 T cell receptor beta chains from a single sample sequenced in a study of a mutant IDH1 vaccine in newly diagnosed glioma. The time point: week 23, last vaccination. In every dose of vaccine, 300 ug of mutant IDH1 20-mer peptide was given alongside topical imiquimod. The repertoire was sequenced with immunoSEQ multiplex PCR; TCRdb's copy has only in-frame clones and lacks some. The table has 43,000 or so clones, approximately 84% seen once. Antigen specificity for these receptors is unknown. Sample: PBMCs, taken from a glioma patient whose treatment included an IDH1 peptide vaccine. These receptors originate from a woman younger than 30 with glioma. Some clones in this sample may be carry-over from other donors' samples.

The rearrangement joins TRBV25-1 to TRBJ2-1, with a possible D match to TRBD2 (5 bases). Germline V gene data show CDR1 as MGHDK and CDR2 as SYGVNS. The length of the CDR3 is 12 residues. Trimming pared 3 bases from V and 6 bases from J, leaving 6 bases between. CDR3 DNA sequence: TGTGCCAGCAGTGATGGAGGCAATGAGCAGTTCTTC. Amino acids: CASSDGGNEQFF.

This chain uses TRBV6-1 with TRBJ2-1; D might be TRBD2 (5 bases). This CDR3 region has 14 residues. CDR1 and CDR2 from the germline V gene are MNHNS and SASEGT. With 5 bases removed from V and 2 bases from J, the gap between germline ends came to 10 bases. CDR3 sequence reads: CASSLLVAYNEQFF. In DNA, the CDR3 is TGTGCCAGCAGTCTACTAGTGGCCTACAATGAGCAGTTCTTC.

The CDR3: CASSYRRVNYGYTF. CDR3 coding DNA: TGTGCCAGCAGTTACCGGCGGGTGAACTATGGCTACACCTTC. The chain is built from TRBV6-5 and TRBJ1-2; D is unclear. The CDR3 contains 14 residues. V lost 2 bases to trimming and J lost 2 bases, with 9 bases between them. Per the germline V gene, CDR1 is MNHEY and CDR2 is SVGAGI.

The CDR3 DNA follows: TGTGCCAGCAGCTCGGGGTCTAGCGGGAGGACAGATACGCAGTATTTT. The encoded protein is CASSSGSSGRTDTQYF. The V and J genes are TRBV25-1 and TRBJ2-3, with 11 bases lining up with TRBD2. CDR3 length: 16 amino acids. Trimming took 6 bases from V and 3 from J; bases not matched to a gene: 8. Germline V gives CDR1 MGHDK, CDR2 SYGVNS.

This clone was detected a few times. Here the CDR3 DNA reads TGTGCCAGCAGCGCAATGGAACAGGGGGCGGGCGAGCAGTACTTC. As protein: CASSAMEQGAGEQYF. The chain couples TRBV9 to TRBJ2-7; 9 nucleotides match TRBD1. CDR1 is SGDLS, CDR2 YYNGEE, per germline. Losses at the gene ends were 3 bases for V and 6 bases for J; bases not matched to a gene: 10. There are 15 residues in the CDR3.

The J gene is TRBJ2-2, the V gene TRBV29-1; 8 bases line up with TRBD1. The CDR3 is 12 amino acids. Losses at the gene ends were 4 bases for V and 6 bases for J; bases not matched to a gene: 1. In germline, CDR1 is SQVTM, CDR2 ANQGSEA. The CDR3 loop reads CSVAQGAGELFF. As DNA, the CDR3 is TGCAGCGTTGCACAGGGGGCCGGGGAGCTGTTTTTT.

The chain recombines TRBV9 with TRBJ1-2; D gene uncertain. With 3 bases removed from V and 8 bases from J, the gap between germline ends came to 11 bases. The CDR3 extends over 12 amino acids. Germline V lookup: CDR1 SGDLS, CDR2 YYNGEE. This CDR3 is CASSGGDAGYTF. The CDR3 DNA sequence: TGTGCCAGCAGCGGCGGAGACGCGGGCTACACCTTC. Supplemented by reference TRBV9 and TRBJ1-2, the full variable domain reads DSGVTQTPKHLITATGQRVTLRCSPRSGDLSVYWYQQSLDQGLQFLIQYYNGEERAKGNILERFSAQQFPDLHSELNLSSLELGDSALYFCASSGGDAGYTFGSGTRLTVV.

The rearrangement uses TRBV21-1 and TRBJ1-5; the DNA was not used to check the table's D call, TRBD1. TRBV21-1 is termed a pseudogene. This CDR3 spans 16 amino acids. CDR3 in amino acids: CASSEAGTGDNQPQHF. As DNA, the CDR3 is TGTGCCAGCAGCGAAGCCGGGACAGGGGACAATCAGCCCCAGCATTTT.

This chain links TRBV27 with TRBJ2-2; TRBD1 is a possible D gene (5 bases). Between the trimmed V and J ends, which lost 6 bases and 6 bases, there was a span of 17 bases. In germline, CDR1 is MNHEY, CDR2 SMNVEV (reference sequence). The CDR3 length is 15 residues. Here the CDR3 reads CASSSLDRNPGELFF. The DNA for the CDR3 is TGTGCCAGCAGCTCCTTAGACAGAAACCCCGGGGAGCTGTTTTTT.

The V and J genes are TRBV12-5 and TRBJ1-5; D not certain. Per the germline V gene, CDR1 is LGHNT and CDR2 is FRNRAP. The germline V and J ends were trimmed by 0 bases and 0 bases, with 9 bases remaining between them. This CDR3 spans 16 amino acids. DNA for the CDR3: TGTGCTAGTGGTTTGGTACGAGGTTATAGCAATCAGCCCCAGCATTTT. Translation gives CASGLVRGYSNQPQHF.

The chain is built from TRBV19 and TRBJ1-2; D is uncertain. CDR3 length equals 13 residues. Germline V gene lookup returns CDR1 LNHDA and CDR2 SQIVND (reference sequence). Trimming pared 2 bases from V and 10 bases from J, leaving 14 bases between. For the CDR3, the DNA is TGTGCCAGTAGTATAAATCCCAAACTGCACTACACCTTC. As protein: CASSINPKLHYTF.

The chain joins TRBV6-1 to TRBJ1-2; no clear D. CDR1 MNHNS and CDR2 SASEGT come from the germline V gene. CDR3 size: 15 residues. The ends were cut back, 0 bases at V and 0 bases at J, with 8 bases in the middle. CDR3 region: CASSEAGSSNYGYTF. CDR3 DNA: TGTGCCAGCAGTGAAGCGGGCAGTTCTAACTATGGCTACACCTTC.

The rearrangement uses TRBV6-1 and TRBJ2-5, with D perhaps TRBD2 (5 bases). CDR1 MNHNS and CDR2 SASEGT come from the germline V gene. The V gene lost 8 bases and the J gene lost 5 bases, with 15 bases spanning the gap. This CDR3 contains 13 residues. CDR3 sequence reads: CASGLEGKETQYF. In DNA, the CDR3 is TGTGCCAGCGGGTTAGAGGGCAAGGAGACCCAGTACTTC.

This clone was observed once. This chain uses TRBV9 with TRBJ2-5, with 9 bases matching TRBD1. CDR3 length: 15 amino acids. Germline CDR1 SGDLS, CDR2 YYNGEE. Trimming removed 3 bases from V and 4 bases from J; junction bases left unmatched: 7. This CDR3 is CASSATGGQVETQYF. The CDR3, as DNA: TGTGCCAGCAGCGCGACAGGGGGTCAAGTAGAGACCCAGTACTTC.

The rearrangement links TRBV6-5 to TRBJ1-1; D gene ambiguous. Trimming took off 6 bases at V and 7 bases at J, with 12 bases between the two ends. Germline CDR1 reads MNHEY; CDR2 reads SVGAGI. CDR3 length: 12 amino acids. The CDR3 protein is CASSKSQVEAFF. DNA for the CDR3: TGTGCCAGCAGCAAGAGTCAGGTTGAAGCTTTCTTT.

Only a few counts were recorded for this clone. J is TRBJ1-4 and V is TRBV6-1; 11 nucleotides line up with TRBD1. CDR1 and CDR2 (germline): MNHNS, SASEGT. V shed 3 bases and J 11 bases; nucleotides not matched to a gene: 11. There are 16 residues in the CDR3. The DNA for the CDR3 is TGTGCCAGCAGTGATCCTCAAGGGACAGGGGGTGGGAAACTGTTTTTT. This sequence encodes CASSDPQGTGGGKLFF.

The chain links TRBV6-4 to TRBJ1-4; tentative D call: TRBD1 (6 bases). Trimming removed 6 bases at V and 4 bases at J, with 15 bases between. The CDR3 has 15 residues. Germline V gene data show CDR1 as MRHNA and CDR2 as SNTAGT. CDR3 loop: CASSARGSGNEKLFF. In DNA, the CDR3 is TGTGCCAGCAGCGCCAGGGGCTCGGGTAATGAAAAACTGTTTTTT.

This rearrangement joins TRBV27 to TRBJ2-7, with 8 bases aligning to TRBD2. CDR3 size: 14 residues. J was trimmed by 0 bases and V by 2 bases; bases with no gene match: 0. Per the germline V gene, CDR1 is MNHEY and CDR2 is SMNVEV (reference sequence). The CDR3 DNA reads as TGTGCCAGCAGTTTAGGGACTAGCTCCTACGAGCAGTACTTC. This encodes CASSLGTSSYEQYF.

The chain recombines TRBV5-4 with TRBJ1-1, with D possibly matching TRBD1 (5 bases). There are 15 residues in the CDR3. The V gene's germline CDR1 is SGHNT and CDR2 YYREEE (reference sequence). Trimming removed 2 bases from V and 0 bases from J, with 11 bases in between. The DNA for the CDR3 is TGTGCCAGCAGCTTCGACAGAGCGATGAACACTGAAGCTTTCTTT. This sequence encodes CASSFDRAMNTEAFF.

The chain is built from TRBV4-1 and TRBJ1-1; a weak D match, TRBD1 (5 bases). Germline V gene lookup returns CDR1 MGHRA and CDR2 YSYEKL. The CDR3 has 15 amino acids. Trimming shortened V by 4 bases and J by 7 bases, and 19 bases separated the two germline ends. The CDR3 region is CASSRLEGPLDEAFF. DNA of the CDR3: TGCGCCAGCAGCCGTTTGGAGGGACCATTGGATGAAGCTTTCTTT.

This chain uses TRBV5-1 with TRBJ2-1; the match to TRBD2 covers 7 bases. In germline, CDR1 is SGHRS, CDR2 YFSETQ. V was clipped by 0 bases and J by 4 bases; unmatched bases: 10. This CDR3 has 17 residues. The CDR3 coding sequence is TGCGCCAGCAGCTTGGCCGGTAGCGGACTAGGGTACAATGAGCAGTTCTTC. Translating it yields CASSLAGSGLGYNEQFF.

The chain combines TRBV19 with TRBJ2-7, with no clear D. The CDR3 consists of 13 residues. V shed 8 bases and J shed 4 bases, with 15 bases lying between them. Germline CDR1 and CDR2: LNHDA and SQIVND (reference sequence). The CDR3, as DNA: TGTGCCAGTGGAAGGCAAGGAGTGTACGAGCAGTACTTC. As protein: CASGRQGVYEQYF.

This chain connects TRBV10-3 to TRBJ1-2; D possibly corresponds to TRBD1 (5 bases). CDR1 and CDR2 from the germline V gene are ENHRY and SYGVKD. The CDR3 has 14 amino acids. V lost 5 bases and J lost 9, with 19 bases in between. CDR3 coding DNA: TGTGCCATCAGTAAGGGTCGGGGGACGGGGAGCTACACCTTC. This encodes CAISKGRGTGSYTF.

This clone came up a few times. The chain combines TRBV9 with TRBJ1-1, with D possibly being TRBD1 (6 bases). The V end was cut by 0 bases, the J end by 5 bases, with 11 bases between. CDR1 is SGDLS, CDR2 YYNGEE, per germline. The CDR3 length is 14 residues. This CDR3 is CASSVEGGRTEAFF. The CDR3, as DNA: TGTGCCAGCAGCGTAGAAGGGGGTAGGACTGAAGCTTTCTTT.

This chain joins TRBV21-1 and TRBJ1-5; the table's D call, TRBD1, has no DNA check behind it. TRBV21-1 is a known pseudogene. The CDR3 has 15 amino acids. CDR3 coding DNA: TGTGCCAGCAGCAAGGACAGGGCTAGCAATCAGCCCCAGCATTTT. This sequence encodes CASSKDRASNQPQHF.

This clone appeared once. This rearrangement joins TRBV6-6 to TRBJ2-3; D remains unclear. The CDR3 length is 13 residues. Trimming shortened V by 5 bases and J by 3 bases, and 9 bases separated the two germline ends. Germline CDR1 reads MNHNY; CDR2 reads SVGAGI (reference sequence). The DNA of the CDR3 is TGTGCCAGCAGTGCCGCAAGGACAGATACGCAGTATTTT. This sequence encodes CASSAARTDTQYF.

This clone was seen a single time. The J gene is TRBJ2-7, the V gene TRBV7-9; 8 nucleotides line up with TRBD2. CDR1 is SEHNR and CDR2 is FQNEAQ in the germline V gene (reference sequence). The CDR3 length is 16 residues. V shed 4 bases, J shed 2 bases, and the junction held 10 bases outside the gene matches. CDR3 loop: CASSSPRAGGAYEQYF. The CDR3 coding sequence is TGTGCCAGCAGCTCACCCCGGGCGGGAGGAGCCTACGAGCAGTACTTC.

The chain has TRBV4-1 and TRBJ2-2; a possible D gene is TRBD1 (6 bases). V lost 5 bases and J 7 bases, leaving 11 bases between the germline ends. CDR1 is MGHRA and CDR2 is YSYEKL in the germline V gene. CDR3 length equals 13 residues. This chain's CDR3 is CASSITGYGELFF. The CDR3 DNA reads as TGCGCCAGCAGCATAACAGGGTACGGGGAGCTGTTTTTT.